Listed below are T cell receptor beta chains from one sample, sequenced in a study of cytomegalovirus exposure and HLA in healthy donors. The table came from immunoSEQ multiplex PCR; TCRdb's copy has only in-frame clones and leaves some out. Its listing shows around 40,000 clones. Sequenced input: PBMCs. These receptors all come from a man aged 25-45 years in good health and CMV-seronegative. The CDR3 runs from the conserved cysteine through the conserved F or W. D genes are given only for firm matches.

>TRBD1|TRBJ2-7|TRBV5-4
TGTGCCAGCAGCATACCGCAGGGGGTCCACGAGCAGTACTTC
CASSIPQGVHEQYF
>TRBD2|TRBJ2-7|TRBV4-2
TGTGCCAGCAGCCAAGATGGAAGGACTAGCGGAACCTACGAGCAGTACTTC
CASSQDGRTSGTYEQYF
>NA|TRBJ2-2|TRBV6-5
TGTGCCAGCAGCAACAGTGACAGTTACACCGGGGAGCTGTTTTTT
CASSNSDSYTGELFF
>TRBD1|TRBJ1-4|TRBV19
TGTGCCAGTAGAACAGGGGCAGTCGATGAAAAACTGTTTTTT
CASRTGAVDEKLFF
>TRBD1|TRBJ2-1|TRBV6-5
TGTGCCAGCAGTCCTACAGGGGGCTCCTACAATGAGCAGTTCTTC
CASSPTGGSYNEQFF
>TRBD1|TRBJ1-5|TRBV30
TGTGCCGGGAGTGCAGGGGGCATCGTCAATCAGCCCCAGCATTTT
CAGSAGGIVNQPQHF
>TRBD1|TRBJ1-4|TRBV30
TGTGCCTGGAGCATGGCCGGGACAGGTCATGAAAAACTGTTTTTT
CAWSMAGTGHEKLFF
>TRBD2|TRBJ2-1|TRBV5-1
TGCGCCAGCACCCGGCGTAGCGGGATCTCCTACAATGAGCAGTTCTTC
CASTRRSGISYNEQFF
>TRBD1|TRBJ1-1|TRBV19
TGTGCCAGTAGTAAGACAGGGTTTAACACTGAAGCTTTCTTT
CASSKTGFNTEAFF
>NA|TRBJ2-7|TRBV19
TGTGCCAGTAGTATTACCGGGACAACCTACGAGCAGTACTTC
CASSITGTTYEQYF
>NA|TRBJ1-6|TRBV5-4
TGTGCCAGCAGCTTGACAGAACCTAATTCACCCCTCCACTTT
CASSLTEPNSPLHF
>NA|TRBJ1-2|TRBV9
TGTGCCAGCAGCGTAGGGGAGGTATTCAGCGATGGCTACACCTTC
CASSVGEVFSDGYTF
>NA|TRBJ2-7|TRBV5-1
TGCGCCAGCAGCTCAAACAGGAACTCCTACGAGCAGTACTTC
CASSSNRNSYEQYF
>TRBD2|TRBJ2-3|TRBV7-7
TGTGCCAGCAGCTGGGGACTAGCGGGAATGACAGATACGCAGTATTTT
CASSWGLAGMTDTQYF
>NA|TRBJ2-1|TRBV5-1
TGCGCCAGCAGCACAGGAGGAGGGAGCTCCTACAATGAGCAGTTCTTC
CASSTGGGSSYNEQFF
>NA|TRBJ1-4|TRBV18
TGTGCCAGCTCCCGCAATGGGCCGGCAACTAATGAAAAACTGTTTTTT
CASSRNGPATNEKLFF
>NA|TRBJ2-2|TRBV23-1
TGCGCCAGCAGTCAGAGCCCCCGCCTCGCAGGGGAGCTGTTTTTT
CASSQSPRLAGELFF
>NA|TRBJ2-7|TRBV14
TGTGCCAGCAGCCAAAGACAGCTTTACGAGCAGTACTTC
CASSQRQLYEQYF
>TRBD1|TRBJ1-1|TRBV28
TGTGCCAGCAGTACGACAGGGCACAACACTGAAGCTTTCTTT
CASSTTGHNTEAFF
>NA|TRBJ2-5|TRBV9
TGTGCCAGCAGCGCGTTGTCCGGGGAAGAGACCCAGTACTTC
CASSALSGEETQYF
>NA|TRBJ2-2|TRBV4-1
TGCGCCAGCAGCCCAGGGGCTCTGGCCGGGGAGCTGTTTTTT
CASSPGALAGELFF
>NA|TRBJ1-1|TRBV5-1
TGCGCCAGCAGCCCCCGTGGAGAAACTACTATGAACACTGAAGCTTTCTTT
CASSPRGETTMNTEAFF
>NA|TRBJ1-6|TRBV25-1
TGTGCCAGCAGACAAGGGGGAAAGAATTCACCCCTCCACTTT
CASRQGGKNSPLHF
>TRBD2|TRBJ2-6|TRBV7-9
TGTGCCAGCAGCTTATTTCCCGCTAGCGGGAGCCCTGGGGCCAACGTCCTGACTTTC
CASSLFPASGSPGANVLTF
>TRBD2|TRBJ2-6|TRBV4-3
TGCGCCAGCAGCCAAGATCCCGCTAGCGGGGGCTCTGGGGCCAACGTCCTGACTTTC
CASSQDPASGGSGANVLTF
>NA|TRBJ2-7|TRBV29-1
TGCAGCGTCGGCTCGCGGGAGCAGTACTTC
CSVGSREQYF
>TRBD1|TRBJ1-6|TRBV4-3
TGCGCCAGCAGCCAAGAACAGGGGAATAATTCACCCCTCCACTTT
CASSQEQGNNSPLHF
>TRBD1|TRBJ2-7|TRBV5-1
TGCGCCAGCAGCACAGGGACAGGGAATGCCTACGAGCAGTACTTC
CASSTGTGNAYEQYF
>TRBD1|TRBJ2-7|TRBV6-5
TGTGCCAGCAGTTATGCGGACAGGTTGACATACGAGCAGTACTTC
CASSYADRLTYEQYF
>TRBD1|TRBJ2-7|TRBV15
TGTGCCACCAGCTTAACAACAGGGGACGAGCAGTACTTC
CATSLTTGDEQYF
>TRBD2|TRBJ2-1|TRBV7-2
TGTGCCAGCAGCCCCCAGCGGCTAGCGGGGAATGAGCAGTTCTTC
CASSPQRLAGNEQFF
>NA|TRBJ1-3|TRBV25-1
TGTGCCAGCAGCGACCGGGGATTTGGAAACACCATATATTTT
CASSDRGFGNTIYF
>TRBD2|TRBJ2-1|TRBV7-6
TGTGCCAGCAGCCCGGGGATGGGCGGGAGGGCAGGTGATGAGCAGTTCTTC
CASSPGMGGRAGDEQFF
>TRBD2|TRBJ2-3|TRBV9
TGTGCCAGCAGCGTAGCTGGATCCGCTAGCGGAACAGATACGCAGTATTTT
CASSVAGSASGTDTQYF
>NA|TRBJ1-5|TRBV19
TGTGCCAGTCAAAAAAATCAGCCCCAGCATTTT
CASQKNQPQHF
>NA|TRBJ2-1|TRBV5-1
TGCGCCAGCAGCTTGGGCGCGGGGAGCTCCGACAATGAGCAGTTCTTC
CASSLGAGSSDNEQFF
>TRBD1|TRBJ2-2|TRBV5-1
TGCGCCAGCCGACAGGGGGCCTCTGTCGCTTCGGGCACCGGGGAGCTGTTTTTT
CASRQGASVASGTGELFF
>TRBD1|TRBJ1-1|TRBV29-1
TGCAGCGTTGGGGGCAGGGGGCCGGGGGGAACTGAAGCTTTCTTT
CSVGGRGPGGTEAFF
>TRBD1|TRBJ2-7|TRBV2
TGTGCCAGCAGATTACCGGGACAGCTTCAAGAGCAGTACTTC
CASRLPGQLQEQYF
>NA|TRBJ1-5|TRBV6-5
TGTGCCAGCAGCAACGAGGTTGGCAATCAGCCCCAGCATTTT
CASSNEVGNQPQHF